This TCR beta chain appears in the sequencing data of a study of chemoradiotherapy in HPV16-positive cancers. Assay: immunoSEQ multiplex PCR; the TCRdb copy retains only in-frame clones and omits some. The top ten hold roughly 30% of the sample, which has around 2,000 clones, less than 80% seen once. Deletions cut 6 bases from V and 1 base from J, with 12 bases between. This CDR3 is 14 amino acids long. The germline gives CDR1 LNHDA, CDR2 SQIVND (reference sequence). The specimen comprised tumor tissue, sampled from a patient who underwent chemoradiotherapy. V gene TRBV19 combines with J gene TRBJ1-1, with D unresolved. The clonotype originates from a human donor with HPV-associated anogenital cancer. The DNA for the CDR3 is TGTGCCAGTAGAAAGTTGGACGGGAACACTGAAGCTTTCTTT. Translating gives CASRKLDGNTEAFF.